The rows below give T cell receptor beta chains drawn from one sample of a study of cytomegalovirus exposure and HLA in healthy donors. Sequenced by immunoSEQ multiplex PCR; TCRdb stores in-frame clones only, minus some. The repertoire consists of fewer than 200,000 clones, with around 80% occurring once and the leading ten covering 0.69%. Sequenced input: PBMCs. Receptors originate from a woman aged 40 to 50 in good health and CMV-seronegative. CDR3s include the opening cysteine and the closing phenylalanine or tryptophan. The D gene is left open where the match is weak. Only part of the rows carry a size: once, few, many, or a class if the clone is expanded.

CDR3aa: CASSLHSNQPQHF
CDR3nt: TGCGCCAGCAGCTTACACAGCAATCAGCCCCAGCATTTT
len: 13
d_gene: -
j_gene: TRBJ1-5
v_gene: TRBV5-1
abundance: -

CDR3aa: CASSPTGISSGNTIYF
CDR3nt: TGCGCCAGCAGCCCAACAGGGATAAGCTCTGGAAACACCATATATTTT
len: 16
d_gene: -
j_gene: TRBJ1-3
v_gene: TRBV4-1
abundance: -

CDR3aa: CASSLSGNRAYF
CDR3nt: TGTGCCAGCAGTTTATCGGGTAACCGAGCGTACTTC
len: 12
d_gene: -
j_gene: TRBJ2-7
v_gene: TRBV28
abundance: -

CDR3aa: CASSPTRANVLTF
CDR3nt: TGTGCCAGCAGCCCAACAAGGGCCAACGTCCTGACTTTC
len: 13
d_gene: -
j_gene: TRBJ2-6
v_gene: TRBV7-8
abundance: -

CDR3aa: CSVADYNDNEQFF
CDR3nt: TGCAGCGTTGCAGACTATAACGACAATGAGCAGTTCTTC
len: 13
d_gene: -
j_gene: TRBJ2-1
v_gene: TRBV29-1
abundance: once

CDR3aa: CASRYSTGYTEAFF
CDR3nt: TGTGCCAGCAGATATAGCACAGGGTACACTGAAGCTTTCTTT
len: 14
d_gene: -
j_gene: TRBJ1-1
v_gene: TRBV5-5
abundance: few

CDR3aa: CASSLEASKTYEQYF
CDR3nt: TGTGCCAGCAGCTTAGAGGCTAGCAAAACCTACGAGCAGTACTTC
len: 15
d_gene: -
j_gene: TRBJ2-7
v_gene: TRBV11-2
abundance: -

CDR3aa: CASSQGLAGGSYEQYF
CDR3nt: TGCGCCAGCAGCCAGGGACTAGCGGGGGGATCCTACGAGCAGTACTTC
len: 16
d_gene: TRBD2
j_gene: TRBJ2-7
v_gene: TRBV4-1
abundance: -

CDR3aa: CASSPGQGNTEAFF
CDR3nt: TGTGCCAGCAGCCCCGGACAGGGGAACACTGAAGCTTTCTTT
len: 14
d_gene: TRBD1
j_gene: TRBJ1-1
v_gene: TRBV5-5
abundance: -

CDR3aa: CASSSAGGYNEQFF
CDR3nt: TGTGCCAGCAGCTCAGCGGGAGGGTACAATGAGCAGTTCTTC
len: 14
d_gene: TRBD2
j_gene: TRBJ2-1
v_gene: TRBV7-3
abundance: -

CDR3aa: CASSRQGSEKLFF
CDR3nt: TGTGCCAGCAGTAGACAGGGAAGCGAAAAACTGTTTTTT
len: 13
d_gene: TRBD1
j_gene: TRBJ1-4
v_gene: TRBV27
abundance: -

CDR3aa: CASSLDLAGGPYNEQFF
CDR3nt: TGTGCCAGCAGCTTAGACCTAGCGGGAGGGCCCTACAATGAGCAGTTCTTC
len: 17
d_gene: TRBD2
j_gene: TRBJ2-1
v_gene: TRBV7-2
abundance: once

CDR3aa: CASSYRAGKGGGELFF
CDR3nt: TGTGCCAGCAGTTATCGGGCAGGAAAAGGAGGCGGGGAGCTGTTTTTT
len: 16
d_gene: -
j_gene: TRBJ2-2
v_gene: TRBV6-5
abundance: once

CDR3aa: CASSLWQGPDTQYF
CDR3nt: TGCGCCAGCAGCTTGTGGCAGGGGCCAGATACGCAGTATTTT
len: 14
d_gene: -
j_gene: TRBJ2-3
v_gene: TRBV5-1
abundance: -

CDR3aa: CSVETGSVPTDTQYF
CDR3nt: TGCAGCGTTGAGACGGGGTCGGTTCCCACAGATACGCAGTATTTT
len: 15
d_gene: -
j_gene: TRBJ2-3
v_gene: TRBV29-1
abundance: -

CDR3aa: CASSIYTALPSTDTQYF
CDR3nt: TGTGCCAGCAGCATCTATACCGCCTTACCTAGCACAGATACGCAGTATTTT
len: 17
d_gene: -
j_gene: TRBJ2-3
v_gene: TRBV11-3
abundance: -